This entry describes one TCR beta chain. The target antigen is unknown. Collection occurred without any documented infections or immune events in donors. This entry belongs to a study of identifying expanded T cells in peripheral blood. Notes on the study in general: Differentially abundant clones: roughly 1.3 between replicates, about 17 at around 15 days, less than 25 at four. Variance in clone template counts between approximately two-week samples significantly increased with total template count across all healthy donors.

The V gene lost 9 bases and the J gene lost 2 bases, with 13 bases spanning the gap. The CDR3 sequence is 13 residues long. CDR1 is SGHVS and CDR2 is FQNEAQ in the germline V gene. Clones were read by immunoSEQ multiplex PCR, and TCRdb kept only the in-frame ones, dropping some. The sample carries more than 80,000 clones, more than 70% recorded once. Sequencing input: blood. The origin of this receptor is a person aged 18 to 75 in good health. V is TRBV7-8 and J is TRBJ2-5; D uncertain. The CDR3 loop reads CASSRLGQETQYF. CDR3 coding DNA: TGTGCCAGTTCGCGACTGGGGCAAGAGACCCAGTACTTC.